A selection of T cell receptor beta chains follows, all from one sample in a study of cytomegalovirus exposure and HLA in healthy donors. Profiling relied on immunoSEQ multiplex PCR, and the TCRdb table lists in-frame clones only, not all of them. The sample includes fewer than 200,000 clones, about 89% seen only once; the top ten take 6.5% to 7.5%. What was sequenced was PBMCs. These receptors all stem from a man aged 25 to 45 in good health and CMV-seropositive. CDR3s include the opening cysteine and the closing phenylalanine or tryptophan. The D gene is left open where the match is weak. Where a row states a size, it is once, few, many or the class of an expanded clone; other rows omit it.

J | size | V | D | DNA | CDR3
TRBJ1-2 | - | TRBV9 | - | TGTGCCAGCAGCCGCGGGGGAGGGACCTATGGCTACACCTTC | CASSRGGGTYGYTF
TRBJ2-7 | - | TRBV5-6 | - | TGTGCCAGCAGCTTGGTCATAGGGAACTCCTACGAGCAGTACTTC | CASSLVIGNSYEQYF
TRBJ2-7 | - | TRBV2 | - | TGTGCCAGCAGTGAACTGGAAGGGGTACACAACGAGCAGTACTTC | CASSELEGVHNEQYF
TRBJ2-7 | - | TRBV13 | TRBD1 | TGTGCCAGCAGCTCCACAGAGAGTCTTGGACAGGCCCTTCCCTACGAGCAGTACTTC | CASSSTESLGQALPYEQYF
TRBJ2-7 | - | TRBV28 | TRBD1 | TGTGCCAGCTTCCCTCGGGACAGGGATTTACTCGAGCAGTACTTC | CASFPRDRDLLEQYF
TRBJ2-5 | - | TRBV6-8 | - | TGTGCCAGCAGTCCAAAGATCTCAATCCGGGACAAGGTCAGAGAGACCCAGTACTTC | CASSPKISIRDKVRETQYF
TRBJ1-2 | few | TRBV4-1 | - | TGCGCCAGCAGCCAAGATGGGGTCCTAAAAAATCTCTATTATGGCTACACCTTC | CASSQDGVLKNLYYGYTF
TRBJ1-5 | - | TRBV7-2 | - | TGTGCCAGCAGCCAGAGTAGGGGCAATCAGCCCCAGCATTTT | CASSQSRGNQPQHF
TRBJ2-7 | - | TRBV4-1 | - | TGCGCCAGCAGCCCCGGGCCGAGTAGCGGCTACGAGCAGTACTTC | CASSPGPSSGYEQYF
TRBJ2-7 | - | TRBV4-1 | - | TGCGCCAGCAGCCAAGGGGGTAGAGACGAGCAGTACTTC | CASSQGGRDEQYF
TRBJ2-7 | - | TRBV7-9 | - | TGTGCCAGCACCACCCCAAGTCGCCCGGCAGGGGACTACGAGCAGTACTTC | CASTTPSRPAGDYEQYF
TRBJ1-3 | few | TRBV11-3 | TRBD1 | TGTGCCAGCAGCCCCGGGACAGGGGACGGAAACACCATATATTTT | CASSPGTGDGNTIYF
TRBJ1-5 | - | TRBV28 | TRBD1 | TGTGCCAGCAGTCCCCTGACAGGGTCGCGGCAGCCCCAGCATTTT | CASSPLTGSRQPQHF
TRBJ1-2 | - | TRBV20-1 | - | TGCAGTGCATTGCCGGACTATGGCTACACCTTC | CSALPDYGYTF
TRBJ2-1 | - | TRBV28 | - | TGTGCCAGCAGTCTCACCCCGGTGTTTGAGCAGTTCTTC | CASSLTPVFEQFF
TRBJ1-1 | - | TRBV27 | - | TGTGCCAGTCTACCGGGACACGGTGAAACTGAAGCTTTCTTT | CASLPGHGETEAFF
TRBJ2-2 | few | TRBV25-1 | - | TGTGCCAGCAGTGGTACAGGGTACACCGGGGAGCTGTTTTTT | CASSGTGYTGELFF
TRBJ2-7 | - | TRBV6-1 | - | TGTGCCAGCCTCTACCGGGCGATATCCTACGAGCAGTACTTC | CASLYRAISYEQYF
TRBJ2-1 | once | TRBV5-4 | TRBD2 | TGTGCCAGTCAGGGGACTAGCTCCTACAATGAGCAGTTCTTC | CASQGTSSYNEQFF
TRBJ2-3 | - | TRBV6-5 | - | TGTGCCAGCAGTTACGGTGGCACAGATACGCAGTATTTT | CASSYGGTDTQYF
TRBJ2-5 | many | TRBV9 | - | TGTGCCAGCAGCGTAGTCGGGGGAGGTGCTGAGACCCAGTACTTC | CASSVVGGGAETQYF
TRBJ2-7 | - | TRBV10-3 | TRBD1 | TGTGCCATCAGACCGACAGGGACCTACGAGCAGTACTTC | CAIRPTGTYEQYF
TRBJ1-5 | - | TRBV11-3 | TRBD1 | TGTGCCAGCAGCCTCGGGACAGGGGGTAATCAGCCCCAGCATTTT | CASSLGTGGNQPQHF
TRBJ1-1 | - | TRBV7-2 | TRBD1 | TGTGCCAGCAGCCCTTCGACAGGGAAGAACACTGAAGCTTTCTTT | CASSPSTGKNTEAFF
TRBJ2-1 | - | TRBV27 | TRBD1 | TGTGCCAGCAGTCAACCCGGGACAGGGAGCTACAATGAGCAGTTCTTC | CASSQPGTGSYNEQFF
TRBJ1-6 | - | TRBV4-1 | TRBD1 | TGCGCCAGCAGCCAGATCCCGACAGGGGTAAATTCACCCCTCCACTTT | CASSQIPTGVNSPLHF
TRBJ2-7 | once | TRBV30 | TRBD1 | TGTGCCTGGAACTCACAGGGGGCGGGTGAGCAGTACTTC | CAWNSQGAGEQYF
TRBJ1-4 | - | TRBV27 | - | TGTGCCAGCAGGGCCTTAGGGGGGGCTCTAGGGACTAATGAAAAACTGTTTTTT | CASRALGGALGTNEKLFF
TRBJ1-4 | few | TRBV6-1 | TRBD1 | TGTGCCAGCAGTGAAGACAGGGGGCTGCAGGAAAAACTGTTTTTT | CASSEDRGLQEKLFF
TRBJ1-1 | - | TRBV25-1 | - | TGTGCCAGCAGTGAGGGGGGAACTGAAGCTTTCTTT | CASSEGGTEAFF
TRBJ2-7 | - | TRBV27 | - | TGTGCCAGCAGTTTATCGAGACCGACAGCTCTCGGATCCTACGAGCAGTACTTC | CASSLSRPTALGSYEQYF
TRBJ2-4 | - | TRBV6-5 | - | TGTGCCAGCAGCCCGGACAGATCCACCAAAAACATTCAGTACTTC | CASSPDRSTKNIQYF
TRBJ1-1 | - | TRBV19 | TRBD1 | TGTGCCAGTAGCAACAGGGGGCTTACTGAAGCTTTCTTT | CASSNRGLTEAFF
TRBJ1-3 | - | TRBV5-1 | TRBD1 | TGCGCCAGCAGCTTGGCGGGACAGCCGTTCTCTGGAAACACCATATATTTT | CASSLAGQPFSGNTIYF
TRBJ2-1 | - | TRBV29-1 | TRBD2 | TGCAGCGTTGATCCCCTTCCCGGGACGGTAGCGGGGTACAATGAGCAGTTCTTC | CSVDPLPGTVAGYNEQFF
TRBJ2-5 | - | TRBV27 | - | TGTGCCAGCAGTTTTTGGCAGGGGGAGACCCAGTACTTC | CASSFWQGETQYF
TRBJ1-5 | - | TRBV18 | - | TGTGCCAGCTCACCGGCAAATCAGCCCCAGCATTTT | CASSPANQPQHF
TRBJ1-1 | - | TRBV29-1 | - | TGCAGCGTTGAAACCTGGGTTTTCATGAACACTGAAGCTTTCTTT | CSVETWVFMNTEAFF
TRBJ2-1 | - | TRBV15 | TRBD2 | TGTGCCACCAGCAGAGCTCTAGCGGACTCCCCCTACAATGAGCAGTTCTTC | CATSRALADSPYNEQFF
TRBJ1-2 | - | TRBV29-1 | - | TGCAGCGTTGTCCAGGGTAACTATGGCTACACCTTC | CSVVQGNYGYTF
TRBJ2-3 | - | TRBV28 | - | TGTGCCAGCAGTTTTGAGAGTCCTACTCCGCAGTATTTT | CASSFESPTPQYF
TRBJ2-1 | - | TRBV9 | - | TGTGCCAGCAGCGTAGGATTAGGGTTCCGGGAGCAGTTCTTC | CASSVGLGFREQFF
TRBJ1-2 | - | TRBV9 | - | TGTGCCAGCAGCAGGACCCGGGGCTATGGCTACACCTTC | CASSRTRGYGYTF
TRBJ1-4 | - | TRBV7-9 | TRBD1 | TGTGCCAGCAGCCAAACGACAGGGTTTGAAAAACTGTTTTTT | CASSQTTGFEKLFF
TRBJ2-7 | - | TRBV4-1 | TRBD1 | TGCGCCAGCAGCCAGGGGACAGGGTTCTACGAGCAGTACTTC | CASSQGTGFYEQYF
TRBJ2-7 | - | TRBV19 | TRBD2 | TGTGCCAGTAGTATCTATAGCGGGAGCGACGAGCAGTACTTC | CASSIYSGSDEQYF
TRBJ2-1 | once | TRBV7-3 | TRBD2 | TGTGCCAGCAGCAACGGACTAGCGCCCTACAATGAGCAGTTCTTC | CASSNGLAPYNEQFF
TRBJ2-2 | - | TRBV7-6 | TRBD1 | TGTGCCAGCAGCAAATGGACAGGGCGGGCCGGGGAGCTGTTTTTT | CASSKWTGRAGELFF
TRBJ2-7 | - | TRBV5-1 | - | TGCGCCAGCAGCCTCCGGGACCGAGCCTACGAGCAGTACTTC | CASSLRDRAYEQYF
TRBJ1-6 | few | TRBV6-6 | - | TGTGCCAGCCTCGTTGGCGGGGAAAGGGGGAATTCACCCCTCCACTTT | CASLVGGERGNSPLHF
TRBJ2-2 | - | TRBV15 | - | TGTGCCACCAGCAGCACGTACGTCAGGGTCCCCGGGGAGCTGTTTTTT | CATSSTYVRVPGELFF
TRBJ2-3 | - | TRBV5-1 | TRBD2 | TGCGCCAGCAGCTTAGGACTAGCGGGAGGGCCCGCAGATACGCAGTATTTT | CASSLGLAGGPADTQYF
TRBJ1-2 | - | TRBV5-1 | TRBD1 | TGCGCCAGCAGCGCCGGGACAGGGGTAATATATGGCTACACCTTC | CASSAGTGVIYGYTF
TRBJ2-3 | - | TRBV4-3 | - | TGCGCCAGCAGCCAAGGTAATAGCGGCACAGATACGCAGTATTTT | CASSQGNSGTDTQYF
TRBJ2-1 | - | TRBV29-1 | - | TGCAGCGTTGAAACGGAGAACTACAATGAGCAGTTCTTC | CSVETENYNEQFF
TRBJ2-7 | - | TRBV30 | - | TGTGCCTGGAGTAGTGGGCAGCAAACCTACGAGCAGTACTTC | CAWSSGQQTYEQYF
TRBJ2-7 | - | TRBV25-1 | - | TGTGCCAGCAGTGAAGGTGGCGGGGAGCAGTACTTC | CASSEGGGEQYF